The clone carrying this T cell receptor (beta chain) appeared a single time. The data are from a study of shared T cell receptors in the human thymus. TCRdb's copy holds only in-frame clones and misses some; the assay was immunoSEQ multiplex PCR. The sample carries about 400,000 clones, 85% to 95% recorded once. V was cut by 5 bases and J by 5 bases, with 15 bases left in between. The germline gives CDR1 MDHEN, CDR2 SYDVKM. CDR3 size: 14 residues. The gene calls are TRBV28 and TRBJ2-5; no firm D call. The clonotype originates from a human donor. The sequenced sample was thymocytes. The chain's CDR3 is CASSPLRPLETQYF. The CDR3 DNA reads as TGTGCCAGCAGTCCCCTAAGACCGCTGGAGACCCAGTACTTC.